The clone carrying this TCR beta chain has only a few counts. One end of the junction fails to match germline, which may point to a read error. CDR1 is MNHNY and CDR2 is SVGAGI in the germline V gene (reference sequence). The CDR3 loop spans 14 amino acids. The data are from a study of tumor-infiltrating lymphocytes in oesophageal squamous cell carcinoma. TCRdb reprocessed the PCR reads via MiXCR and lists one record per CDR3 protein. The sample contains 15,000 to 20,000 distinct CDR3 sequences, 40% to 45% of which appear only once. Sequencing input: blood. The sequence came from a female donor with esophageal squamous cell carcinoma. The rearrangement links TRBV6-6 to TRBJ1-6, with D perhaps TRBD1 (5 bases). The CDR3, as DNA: TGTGCCAGCAGCGCCGGGACTTATAATTCACCCCTCCACTTC. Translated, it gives CASSAGTYNSPLHF.